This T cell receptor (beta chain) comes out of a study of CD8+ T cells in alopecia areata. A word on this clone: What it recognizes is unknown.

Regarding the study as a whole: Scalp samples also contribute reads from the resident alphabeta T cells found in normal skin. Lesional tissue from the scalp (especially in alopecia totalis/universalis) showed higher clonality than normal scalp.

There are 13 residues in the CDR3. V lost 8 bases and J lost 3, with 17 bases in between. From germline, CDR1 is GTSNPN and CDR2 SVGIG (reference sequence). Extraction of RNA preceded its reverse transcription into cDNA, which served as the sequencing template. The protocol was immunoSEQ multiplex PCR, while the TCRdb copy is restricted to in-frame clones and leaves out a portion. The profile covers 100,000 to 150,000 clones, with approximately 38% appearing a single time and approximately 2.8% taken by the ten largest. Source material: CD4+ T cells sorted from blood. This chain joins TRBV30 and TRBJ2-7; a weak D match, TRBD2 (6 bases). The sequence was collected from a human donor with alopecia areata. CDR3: CALGLAQYYEQYF. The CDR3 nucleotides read TGTGCCCTCGGGCTAGCGCAATACTACGAGCAGTACTTC. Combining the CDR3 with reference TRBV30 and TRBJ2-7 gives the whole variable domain SQTIHQWPATLVQPVGSPLSLECTVEGTSNPNLYWYRQAAGRGLQLLFYSVGIGQISSEVPQNLSASRPQDRQFILSSKKLLLSDSGFYLCALGLAQYYEQYFGPGTRLTVT.